This T cell receptor (beta chain) comes out of a study of OX40 agonist ivuxolimab in advanced cancers. The CDR3 is 14 amino acids. Germline values: CDR1 SNHLY, CDR2 FYNNEI. V lost 6 bases and J lost 4; bases outside the gene matches: 6. The table came from immunoSEQ multiplex PCR; TCRdb's copy has only in-frame clones and leaves some out. The sample lists 70,000 to 95,000 clones, 94% occurring once. This TCR derives from an adult with an advanced solid tumor such as melanoma, head and neck, liver or kidney cancer. The V call is TRBV2, the J call TRBJ1-5; 7 nucleotides match TRBD1. Sequences were derived from CD4+ or CD8+ T cells sorted from blood, sampled in a trial of the OX40 agonist ivuxolimab. Here the CDR3 DNA reads TGTGCCAGCAGCCCGACAGGGCATAATCAGCCCCAGCATTTT. It encodes CASSPTGHNQPQHF.